The clone carrying this TCR beta chain appeared once. Its target is unknown. It was with 60 Vbeta and 13 Jbeta primers that the PCR ran. The data were produced by immunoSEQ multiplex PCR, yet TCRdb's version contains in-frame clones alone and is incomplete. The sample consists of 150,000 or so clones, 76% of them appearing once. The source of the sample is a study of cytomegalovirus exposure and HLA in healthy donors. General study findings and limits: Later, an analysis found that common viral pathogens appeared to be linked with several of the most significant clusters. A later analysis reportedly found fewer N-insertions in an Asian-associated ancestry cluster than the approximately 670-donor mean.

Per germline, CDR1 MDHEN and CDR2 SYDVKM. The CDR3 length is 15 residues. Trimming removed 5 bases from V and 7 bases from J; junction bases left unmatched: 10. The chain recombines TRBV28 with TRBJ2-1, with TRBD2 matching 8 bases. The sample consisted of PBMCs. The sequence was obtained from a female donor in good health and CMV-seronegative. The chain's CDR3 is CASSLGGGNPNEQFF. The CDR3, as DNA: TGTGCCAGCAGTCTCGGGGGGGGGAATCCTAATGAGCAGTTCTTC.